This is a list of T cell receptor beta chains from one sample in a study of blood T cell repertoires in COVID-19. TCRdb keeps only in-frame clones here, not all; method: immunoSEQ multiplex PCR. This table has about 240,000 clones, roughly 80% appearing once. Sequenced sample: peripheral blood. The receptors originated from a woman aged 18 to 35 with acute or convalescent COVID-19. CDR3s leave out the opening cysteine and the closing phenylalanine or tryptophan. D genes are given only for firm matches. Rows may omit the clone size; those that give it use once, few, many or a size class.

clone_size,d_call,j_call,v_call,cdr3_aa
NA,NA,TRBJ2-2,TRBV6-2/TRBV6-3,ASSQLQGKSGELF
NA,NA,TRBJ2-3,TRBV6-2/TRBV6-3,ASSYPSKDTQY
NA,TRBD2,TRBJ2-7,TRBV11-3,ASSPGTSGSYEQY
once,TRBD1,TRBJ2-2,TRBV7-9,ASSTRDRGNTGELF
few,TRBD2,TRBJ2-7,TRBV6-5,ASSYLRESEQY
NA,TRBD1,TRBJ2-3,TRBV4-1,ASSQDGTAFSSTDTQY
NA,NA,TRBJ2-7,TRBV4-1,ASSQGRAYEQY
NA,TRBD2,TRBJ2-5,TRBV30,AWGGLVLGETQY
NA,TRBD2,TRBJ2-3,TRBV27,ASTSRGLAGWGDTQY
NA,TRBD2,TRBJ2-3,TRBV4-2,ASSQGTSGRGIDTQY
NA,NA,TRBJ2-7,TRBV4-2,ASSQDPGLAYEQY
once,NA,TRBJ1-5,TRBV30,AWSVRGLKNQPQH
once,NA,TRBJ1-2,TRBV11-3,ASSLDAGGTGYT
NA,TRBD1,TRBJ1-2,TRBV7-2,ASSFSRDSGDGYT
NA,NA,TRBJ2-3,TRBV5-8,ASSPLGSTDTQY
NA,NA,TRBJ2-7,TRBV13,ASSPKISYEQY
NA,NA,TRBJ1-1,TRBV19,ASIRGHEAF
NA,NA,TRBJ1-1,TRBV12-3/TRBV12-4,ASSFTGYTEAF
few,NA,TRBJ1-5,TRBV19,ASRLTGSNQPQH
NA,TRBD1,TRBJ2-2,TRBV10-3,AIMGQENTGELF
once,TRBD2,TRBJ2-7,TRBV4-1,ASSQDLQRGAYEQY
NA,TRBD1,TRBJ1-6,TRBV7-9,ASSPPGQGNGSPLH
NA,TRBD2,TRBJ2-1,TRBV2,ASFREGFNEQF
NA,NA,TRBJ2-5,TRBV20-1,SAQWEETQY
NA,TRBD2,TRBJ2-3,TRBV24-1,ATSDFPAGTARGTDTQY
NA,TRBD2,TRBJ2-3,TRBV5-4,ASSWMGLAGDTDTQY
NA,TRBD1,TRBJ2-5,TRBV12-3/TRBV12-4,ASSGDREETQY
NA,NA,TRBJ1-1,TRBV12-3/TRBV12-4,ASSWGRNTEAF
NA,NA,TRBJ2-1,TRBV6-2/TRBV6-3,ASSSPLIYNEQF
NA,TRBD2,TRBJ2-7,TRBV27,ASSSHGRDQDEQY
NA,NA,TRBJ2-4,TRBV25-1,ASSELEVGDNRFNIQY
NA,NA,TRBJ2-6,TRBV11-3,ASSQGYVTGANVLT
NA,TRBD2,TRBJ2-3,TRBV5-5,ASSRRAGEGTDTQY
NA,NA,TRBJ1-4,TRBV6-2/TRBV6-3,ASSYQQEFNEKLF
NA,NA,TRBJ1-6,TRBV9,ASSGSSYNSPLH
few,NA,TRBJ1-2,TRBV5-1,ASSLVGQYGYT
once,NA,TRBJ1-6,TRBV27,ASTPGNNNSPLH
NA,TRBD1,TRBJ1-2,TRBV30,AWSALQGAGYT
NA,NA,TRBJ1-6,TRBV7-9,ASSPPEDTRSPLH
NA,NA,TRBJ1-3,TRBV18,ASSPQANPFLSSGNTIY
NA,NA,TRBJ1-1,TRBV6-1,ASSEGGFTEAF
NA,TRBD1,TRBJ2-1,TRBV5-6,ASSLQGAGVNEQF
NA,NA,TRBJ2-1,TRBV19,ATAVARGNEQF
NA,TRBD2,TRBJ2-3,TRBV4-1,ASSLGRLAGRLSTDTQY
NA,NA,TRBJ2-7,TRBV5-1,ASSLSSPAYEQY
NA,NA,TRBJ2-3,TRBV7-9,ASSWASASTDTQY
NA,TRBD1,TRBJ2-2,TRBV6-5,ASSPDRGNTGELF
NA,TRBD2,TRBJ2-5,TRBV4-3,ASSQGPGLAGVETQY
NA,TRBD1,TRBJ2-7,TRBV6-2/TRBV6-3,ASSILGQGTYEQY
NA,TRBD1,TRBJ1-2,TRBV6-1,ASSARDRVLIRYGYT
NA,NA,TRBJ1-1,TRBV11-2,ASSLQGLNTEAF
NA,TRBD1,TRBJ2-7,TRBV6-6,ASSSTGLGPYEQY
NA,TRBD2,TRBJ2-1,TRBV2,ASRGIAGGSNEQF
NA,NA,TRBJ2-1,TRBV11-3,ASSLGLALFNEQF
few,NA,TRBJ2-3,TRBV7-2,ASSLTVVTDTQY